The present T cell receptor beta chain was sequenced within a study of T cells in localized non-small cell lung cancer. Findings and caveats of the study: Compared with tumor, uninvolved adjacent lung displayed greater T cell clonality, ranking highest overall.

This CDR3 region has 17 residues. The germline gives CDR1 SGHDT, CDR2 YYEEEE. Clones were read by immunoSEQ multiplex PCR, and TCRdb kept only the in-frame ones, dropping some. This sample has 25,000 to 35,000 clones; roughly four fifths occur once, and the top ten carry over 4%. Concerning this clone: Its antigen remains unknown. Relative to the germline gene, one junction end is altered; a read error may explain this.

The starting material was peripheral blood mononuclear cells, obtained before any cancer treatment. The chain uses TRBV5-6 and TRBJ2-2; 7 nucleotides align to TRBD1. The clonotype originates from a man aged 40-75 years with stage III lung adenocarcinoma. The CDR3 protein is CAGSFGTGTVNTGELFF. DNA for the CDR3: TGTGCCGGCAGCTTCGGCACCGGGACAGTGAACACCGGGGAGCTGTTTTTT.